The T cell receptor beta chain under discussion was sequenced for a study of blood T cell repertoires in COVID-19. Study-level information: Sites in the United States, Italy and Spain provided acute and convalescent COVID-19 samples. The analysed material was cDNA or gDNA that came from T cells, B-cell-depleted T cells, or PBMCs.

This CDR3 has 13 amino acids. V lost 4 bases, J lost 9 bases, and 16 bases lay in between. The V gene's germline CDR1 is MNHEY and CDR2 SMNVEV (reference sequence). This table comes from immunoSEQ multiplex PCR, and its TCRdb copy is limited to in-frame clones, with some not included. This sample has some 220,000 clones; about 79% occur once, and the top ten carry more than 9%. Sequencing was done on a sample of peripheral blood. The sequence was collected from a man in his forties or fifties with active or convalescent COVID-19. V and J are TRBV27 and TRBJ2-7, with D uncertain. The CDR3: CASSSCKPWRQYV. The CDR3 DNA is TGTGCCAGCAGTTCTTGTAAGCCCTGGAGGCAGTACGTC.